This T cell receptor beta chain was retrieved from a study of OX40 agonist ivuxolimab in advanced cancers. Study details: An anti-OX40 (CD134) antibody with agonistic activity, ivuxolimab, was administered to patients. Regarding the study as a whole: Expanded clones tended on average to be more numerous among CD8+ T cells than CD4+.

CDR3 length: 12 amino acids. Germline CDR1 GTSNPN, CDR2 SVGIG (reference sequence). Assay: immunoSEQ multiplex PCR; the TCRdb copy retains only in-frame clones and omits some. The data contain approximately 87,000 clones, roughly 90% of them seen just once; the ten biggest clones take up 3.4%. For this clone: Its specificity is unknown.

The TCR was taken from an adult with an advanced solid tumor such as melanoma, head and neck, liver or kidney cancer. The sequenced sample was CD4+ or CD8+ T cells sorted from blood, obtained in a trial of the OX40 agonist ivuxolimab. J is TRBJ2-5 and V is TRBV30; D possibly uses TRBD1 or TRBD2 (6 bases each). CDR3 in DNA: TGTGCTTCGCTTTGGGGGGCAGAGACCCAGTACTTC. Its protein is CASLWGAETQYF.